Shown below are 11 T cell receptor beta chains from a single sample sequenced in a study of identical twins. TCRdb re-called the 5' RACE reads through MiXCR, storing one row per CDR3 protein. Of hundreds of thousands of distinct CDR3 sequences listed, less than 10% are singletons. A further study also used this sample, focusing on yellow fever vaccine responses in identical twins.

The sequenced sample consisted of PBMCs. Receptor source: a woman between 18 and 29 years old in good health.

The J gene is TRBJ2-5, the V gene TRBV5-1; D unclear. V was trimmed by 0 bases and J by 7 bases, leaving 13 bases between them. This CDR3 spans 14 amino acids. CDR1 is SGHRS and CDR2 is YFSETQ in the germline V gene. The CDR3 sequence: CASSLEPLGGTQYF. The DNA of the CDR3 is TGCGCCAGCAGCTTGGAGCCCTTGGGCGGGACCCAGTACTTC.

The J gene is TRBJ2-3, the V gene TRBV6-1; perhaps TRBD1 as D (6 bases). Between the trimmed V and J ends, which lost 5 bases and 2 bases, there was a span of 17 bases. The CDR3 length is 16 residues. CDR1 MNHNS and CDR2 SASEGT come from the germline V gene. CDR3 bases: TGTGCCAGCAGTCGCCGGGGCAGGGGCAACACAGATACGCAGTATTTT. It yields the protein CASSRRGRGNTDTQYF.

There are many counts of this clonotype. V gene TRBV29-1 combines with J gene TRBJ2-2; possibly TRBD2 for D (5 bases). CDR1 and CDR2 (germline): SQVTM, ANQGSEA. The V and J ends lost 5 bases and 4 bases respectively, with 8 bases between them. The CDR3 loop spans 12 amino acids. The CDR3 DNA is TGCAGCGTTTCCGGGGTCACCGGGGAGCTGTTTTTT. Its translation is CSVSGVTGELFF.

This clonotype has a handful of counts. This chain uses TRBV2 with TRBJ2-5; maybe TRBD2 (6 bases). Trimming cost V 7 bases and J 1 base, with 13 bases left between them. Germline loops: CDR1 SNHLY, CDR2 FYNNEI. The CDR3 loop spans 14 amino acids. As DNA, the CDR3 is TGTGCCAGCACCCAGCTAGCGATCCAAGAGACCCAGTACTTC. This translates into CASTQLAIQETQYF. Looking up the rest from reference TRBV2 and TRBJ2-5 gives the full variable domain: EPEVTQTPSHQVTQMGQEVILRCVPISNHLYFYWYRQILGQKVEFLVSFYNNEISEKSEIFDDQFSVERPDGSNFTLKIRSTKLEDSAMYFCASTQLAIQETQYFGPGTRLLVL.

This clonotype was detected only a few times. This chain uses TRBV30 with TRBJ2-7; 10 nucleotides align to TRBD1. The CDR3 extends over 15 amino acids. CDR1 and CDR2 (germline): GTSNPN, SVGIG (reference sequence). V was pared by 5 bases and J by 3 bases, with 10 bases of the junction left unmatched. CDR3 bases: TGTGCCTGGGTGAAAGGGGACAGGGGATACTACGAGCAGTACTTC. It codes for CAWVKGDRGYYEQYF.

The chain links TRBV9 to TRBJ1-6, with D perhaps matching TRBD1 (6 bases). The CDR3 runs 15 residues. Per germline, CDR1 SGDLS and CDR2 YYNGEE. V dropped 4 bases and J dropped 7 bases, with 15 bases sitting between them. The CDR3 nucleotides read TGTGCCAGCAGCCCCGCCGACAGGACGAATTCACCCCTCCACTTT. Its translation is CASSPADRTNSPLHF.

The rearrangement joins TRBV14 to TRBJ2-7; 9 bases match TRBD1. CDR3 size: 15 residues. With V trimmed by 1 base and J by 9 bases, 10 bases remained unmatched. Looked up from germline, CDR1 is SGHDN and CDR2 is FVKESK. The CDR3 DNA is TGTGCCAGCAGCCAAGGTGGGACAGGGCAGATGTGGCAGTACTTC. Translation: CASSQGGTGQMWQYF.

The V and J genes are TRBV28 and TRBJ1-6; D is uncertain. Germline values: CDR1 MDHEN, CDR2 SYDVKM. Trimming pared 0 bases from V and 5 bases from J, leaving 14 bases between. This CDR3 comprises 17 residues. The CDR3 DNA reads as TGTGCCAGCAGTTTATGGCCGGGAGGTGGGAATAATTCACCCCTCCACTTT. Translated, it gives CASSLWPGGGNNSPLHF. The entire variable domain, with the rest obtained from reference TRBV28 and TRBJ1-6, is as follows: DVKVTQSSRYLVKRTGEKVFLECVQDMDHENMFWYRQDPGLGLRLIYFSYDVKMKEKGDIPEGYSVSREKKERFSLILESASTNQTSMYLCASSLWPGGGNNSPLHFGNGTRLTVT.

This clonotype has only a few counts. CDR3 DNA: TGTGCCAGCAGCTTAGCCCAGGGGTCCAATGAGCAGTTCTTC. Translated, it gives CASSLAQGSNEQFF. The chain uses TRBV11-2 and TRBJ2-1, with D possibly matching TRBD1 (6 bases). The CDR3 runs 14 residues. From germline, CDR1 is SGHAT and CDR2 FQNNGV. Between the trimmed V and J ends, which lost 1 base and 6 bases, there was a span of 10 bases.

The CDR3 region is CASRTSIGSDTQYF. The CDR3 nucleotides are TGTGCCAGCAGAACCTCAATAGGATCAGATACGCAGTATTTT. This chain uses TRBV6-4 with TRBJ2-3; no clear D gene. Germline assignment: CDR1 MRHNA and CDR2 SNTAGT. This CDR3 contains 14 residues. Trimming shortened V by 6 bases and J by 4 bases, and 14 bases separated the two germline ends.

This clonotype has more than one count but fewer than ten. The rearrangement links TRBV6-5 to TRBJ2-7, with D possibly matching TRBD2 (6 bases). Trimming took off 4 bases at V and 2 bases at J, with 15 bases between the two ends. From germline, CDR1 is MNHEY and CDR2 SVGAGI. This CDR3 spans 15 amino acids. The CDR3 DNA is TGTGCCAGCAGTTTAGCGGAGCCCACCACCTACGAGCAGTACTTC. Amino acid sequence: CASSLAEPTTYEQYF.